These 27 T cell receptor beta chains originate from one sample sequenced in a study of T cells after yellow fever vaccination. One entry per CDR3 protein, called by TCRdb with MiXCR from the 5' RACE reads. The sample lists approximately 90,000 distinct CDR3 sequences, roughly 5.8% occurring once. The sample consisted of CD8+ T cells sorted from PBMCs, taken 10 days after the yellow fever booster vaccination. Every receptor here comes from a young man who received the YFV17D yellow fever vaccine.

This clonotype was seen a handful of times. The chain is built from TRBV20-1 and TRBJ2-1; no firm D call. Trimming took off 3 bases at V and 1 base at J, with 7 bases between the two ends. The CDR3 spans 13 residues. Per the germline V gene, CDR1 is DFQATT and CDR2 is SNEGSKA (reference sequence). The CDR3 is CSARKYSYNEQFF. DNA for the CDR3: TGCAGTGCTAGGAAGTATTCCTACAATGAGCAGTTCTTC.

V is TRBV12-3 or TRBV12-4 and J is TRBJ2-4; a possible D gene is TRBD2 (6 bases). The CDR3 runs to 16 residues. The V gene lost 1 base and the J gene lost 13 bases, with 23 bases spanning the gap. CDR3 amino acids: CASSLGGGTLRAHQYF. Here the CDR3 DNA reads TGTGCCAGCAGTTTAGGGGGAGGCACCCTCCGGGCCCACCAGTACTTC.

A few counts support this clonotype. This chain connects TRBV10-3 to TRBJ2-7; D is undetermined. The length of the CDR3 is 15 residues. Germline V gene lookup returns CDR1 ENHRY and CDR2 SYGVKD. Between the trimmed V and J ends, which lost 0 bases and 0 bases, there was a span of 9 bases. CDR3 nucleotides: TGTGCCATCAGTGAGTCGATAGGGTCCTCCTACGAGCAGTACTTC. This gives the protein CAISESIGSSYEQYF.

This clonotype was detected a few times. An end of the junction differs from the germline gene, which may be a read error. This sequence joins TRBV14 and TRBJ2-3; TRBD2 is a possible D gene (5 bases). The CDR3 has 15 residues. Germline V CDR1 and CDR2: SGHDN, FVKESK. The CDR3 sequence: CASSQDLASRDTQYF. The CDR3 nucleotides read TGTGCCAGCAGCCAAGACCTGGCTAGCAGAGATACGCAGTATTTT. Full variable domain (missing parts from reference TRBV14 and TRBJ2-3): EAGVTQFPSHSVIEKGQTVTLRCDPISGHDNLYWYRRVMGKEIKFLLHFVKESKQDESGMPNNRFLAERTGGTYSTLKVQPAELEDSGVYFCASSQDLASRDTQYFGPGTRLTVL.

This clonotype has more than one count but fewer than ten. The chain joins TRBV6-5 to TRBJ2-7; D remains ambiguous. This CDR3 spans 13 amino acids. V dropped 2 bases and J dropped 5 bases, with 10 bases sitting between them. The germline CDR1 and CDR2 sequences are MNHEY and SVGAGI. The CDR3 spells CASSYTTIHEQYF. CDR3 nucleotides: TGTGCCAGCAGTTACACGACAATCCACGAGCAGTACTTC.

V and J are TRBV7-9 and TRBJ1-2, with TRBD1 as a possible D gene (5 bases). Germline V CDR1 and CDR2: SEHNR, FQNEAQ (reference sequence). The CDR3 spans 14 residues. Trimming left V 5 bases short and J 4 bases short, with 14 bases between. The CDR3 coding sequence is TGTGCCAGCAGCACTCCGGGACGGAGCTATGGCTACACCTTC. Its protein product is CASSTPGRSYGYTF.

Only a few counts were recorded for this clonotype. The rearrangement links TRBV14 to TRBJ2-2; no clear D gene. V shed 0 bases and J shed 4 bases, with 12 bases lying between them. This CDR3 spans 16 amino acids. Germline-derived CDR1 and CDR2 are SGHDN and FVKESK. The CDR3 bases are TGTGCCAGCAGCCAAGATGAGCTAGGATTCACCGGGGAGCTGTTTTTT. It codes for CASSQDELGFTGELFF. Drawing the rest from reference TRBV14 and TRBJ2-2, the complete variable domain is EAGVTQFPSHSVIEKGQTVTLRCDPISGHDNLYWYRRVMGKEIKFLLHFVKESKQDESGMPNNRFLAERTGGTYSTLKVQPAELEDSGVYFCASSQDELGFTGELFFGEGSRLTVL.

This clonotype was picked up a small number of times. The chain recombines TRBV2 with TRBJ2-1; weak D call: TRBD2 (6 bases). The CDR3 is 15 residues long. Germline V CDR1 and CDR2: SNHLY, FYNNEI. V was shortened by 8 bases and J by 2 bases, with 16 bases between the two germline ends. For the CDR3, the DNA is TGTGCCAGCCCCATGGAGGGGCGTCCCTACAATGAGCAGTTCTTC. Translation gives CASPMEGRPYNEQFF.

There are a few counts of this clonotype. The genes are TRBV28 and TRBJ2-1; no clear D gene. Germline assignment: CDR1 MDHEN and CDR2 SYDVKM. The CDR3 extends over 16 amino acids. Trimming removed 2 bases at V and 6 bases at J, with 17 bases between. In DNA form, the CDR3 reads TGTGCCAGCAGTTTAGGGCTTGCGGACCCGCCCAATGAGCAGTTCTTC. Translation gives CASSLGLADPPNEQFF.

The genes are TRBV7-2 and TRBJ2-1; no firm D call. CDR3 size: 12 residues. Germline V gene sequence: CDR1 SGHTA, CDR2 FQGNSA. V was clipped by 1 base and J by 7 bases, with 5 bases between them. The CDR3 DNA reads TGTGCCAGCAGCTTAGTCTCTAATGAGCAGTTCTTC. This gives the protein CASSLVSNEQFF.

This clonotype was observed a handful of times. The V and J genes are TRBV2 and TRBJ2-5, with D tentatively TRBD1 or TRBD2 (6 bases each). This CDR3 comprises 16 residues. Trimming left V 6 bases short and J 1 base short, with 18 bases between. CDR1 is SNHLY and CDR2 is FYNNEI in the germline V gene. CDR3 in DNA: TGTGCCAGCAGCGCCTGGGTAGGGGGGAGCCAAGAGACCCAGTACTTC. This encodes CASSAWVGGSQETQYF.

This clonotype was detected only a few times. The V and J genes are TRBV21-1 and TRBJ2-7. TRBV21-1 is listed as a pseudogene. The CDR3 is made up of 16 amino acids. The CDR3 bases are TGTGCCAGCAGCAAGAACCCGACGGGGACCCCCTACGAGCAGTACGTC. Protein product: CASSKNPTGTPYEQYV.

The rearrangement joins TRBV7-6 to TRBJ1-1; D is uncertain. The CDR3 covers 18 residues. With 4 bases removed from V and 4 bases from J, the gap between germline ends came to 25 bases. Germline CDR1 SGHVS, CDR2 FNYEAQ. CDR3 bases: TGTGCCAGCAGCTCCGACTCCCCGACGGAGGCCAGTGGCACTGAAGCTTTCTTT. Encoded protein: CASSSDSPTEASGTEAFF.

This rearrangement joins TRBV27 to TRBJ1-5; perhaps TRBD1 as D (5 bases). Trimming shortened V by 6 bases and J by 0 bases, and 12 bases separated the two germline ends. The CDR3 has 15 amino acids. Germline V gives CDR1 MNHEY, CDR2 SMNVEV (reference sequence). The CDR3 DNA sequence: TGTGCCAGCAGGTGGGGGGTGGATAGCAATCAGCCCCAGCATTTT. Encoded protein: CASRWGVDSNQPQHF.

This clonotype came up a few times. The CDR3: CASSSPRGGLDTQYF. As DNA, the CDR3 is TGTGCCAGCAGTTCCCCCCGGGGGGGTCTGGATACGCAGTATTTT. The rearrangement uses TRBV6-2 or TRBV6-3 and TRBJ2-3, with 8 nucleotides matching TRBD2. Germline V CDR1 and CDR2: MNHEY, SVGEGT. This CDR3 contains 15 residues. V lost 4 bases and J lost 6; bases outside the gene matches: 9.

The genes are TRBV4-1 and TRBJ2-5; no clear D gene. The CDR3 totals 14 residues. V lost 0 bases and J 2 bases, leaving 7 bases between the germline ends. The germline V gene has CDR1 MGHRA and CDR2 YSYEKL. As DNA, the CDR3 is TGCGCCAGCAGCCAAGAAACAGCGCAAGAGACCCAGTACTTC. Amino acids: CASSQETAQETQYF.

This clonotype was detected many times. The rearrangement links TRBV29-1 to TRBJ2-7; D is ambiguous. The CDR3 spans 17 residues. Per germline, CDR1 SQVTM and CDR2 ANQGSEA. Trimming removed 1 base at V and 4 bases at J, with 23 bases between. The CDR3 DNA sequence: TGCAGCGTTGAAGTTGCGATAGGCGTTAGCACCTCTTACGAGCAGTACTTC. Translated, it gives CSVEVAIGVSTSYEQYF.

This clonotype was observed a handful of times. The chain is built from TRBV29-1 and TRBJ1-2; a weak D match, TRBD1 (5 bases). V was shortened by 2 bases and J by 3 bases, with 13 bases between the two germline ends. CDR1 is SQVTM, CDR2 ANQGSEA, per germline. The CDR3 is made up of 14 amino acids. The CDR3 region is CSVELVGTYYGYTF. The CDR3 region has the DNA TGCAGCGTTGAACTGGTTGGGACGTACTATGGCTACACCTTC.

V usage is TRBV5-6 and J usage is TRBJ2-1, with 10 positions matching TRBD2. This CDR3 is 18 amino acids long. From germline, CDR1 is SGHDT and CDR2 YYEEEE. Germline trimming cut 4 bases from V and 6 bases from J; bases unmatched to any gene: 16. As DNA, the CDR3 is TGTGCCAGCAGCCCGGAGGTAGCGGGGGGCCGACGGGCCAATGAGCAGTTCTTC. This translates into CASSPEVAGGRRANEQFF.

This clonotype was counted ten times or more. The chain recombines TRBV28 with TRBJ2-3; 8 bases agree with TRBD1. V shed 4 bases and J 3 bases; nucleotides not matched to a gene: 3. CDR3 length: 14 amino acids. CDR1 MDHEN and CDR2 SYDVKM come from the germline V gene. CDR3 sequence: CASSWGQVTDTQYF. The DNA of the CDR3 is TGTGCCAGCAGTTGGGGACAGGTAACAGATACGCAGTATTTT.

The chain employs TRBV13 and TRBJ2-3, with TRBD2 matching 11 bases. CDR3 size: 17 residues. CDR1 and CDR2 (germline): PRHDT, FYEKMQ (reference sequence). Losses at the gene ends were 1 base for V and 1 base for J; bases not matched to a gene: 4. This CDR3 reads CASSLVAGGRGTDTQYF. In DNA, the CDR3 is TGTGCCAGCAGCTTAGTAGCGGGGGGGCGCGGCACAGATACGCAGTATTTT.

The chain employs TRBV3-1 and TRBJ1-2, with a weak D call TRBD1 (5 bases). Between the trimmed V and J ends, which lost 4 bases and 4 bases, there was a span of 10 bases. The germline CDR1 and CDR2 sequences are LGHDT and YNNKEL (reference sequence). The CDR3 has 13 amino acids. As DNA, the CDR3 is TGTGCCAGCAGCCCCGGGGGTATCTATGGCTACACCTTC. It yields the protein CASSPGGIYGYTF.

This clonotype was counted between two and nine times. The chain joins TRBV10-3 to TRBJ1-2; D unclear. From germline, CDR1 is ENHRY and CDR2 SYGVKD. Trimming pared 0 bases from V and 8 bases from J, leaving 16 bases between. The CDR3 is made up of 15 amino acids. The CDR3 loop reads CAISESSTDRRGYTF. CDR3 DNA sequence: TGTGCCATCAGTGAGTCGTCAACAGACCGAAGAGGCTACACCTTC.

This clonotype was counted at least ten times. The rearrangement joins TRBV6-4 to TRBJ2-2; 7 bases line up with TRBD1. The CDR3 covers 14 residues. CDR1 is MRHNA, CDR2 SNTAGT, per germline. V lost 3 bases and J lost 3; bases outside the gene matches: 1. CDR3 residues: CASSDGTDTGELFF. The CDR3 coding sequence is TGTGCCAGCAGTGATGGGACAGACACCGGGGAGCTGTTTTTT.

This clonotype showed up just a few times. The genes are TRBV5-1 and TRBJ2-7; TRBD1 or TRBD2 may be the D gene (6 bases each). Trimming removed 0 bases from V and 4 bases from J, with 11 bases in between. The CDR3 spans 14 residues. CDR1 SGHRS and CDR2 YFSETQ come from the germline V gene. The CDR3 protein is CASSLGGAPYEQYV. The CDR3 nucleotides read TGCGCCAGCAGCTTGGGGGGGGCACCTTACGAGCAGTACGTC.

This chain connects TRBV4-1 to TRBJ2-1; TRBD2 might be the D (7 bases). This CDR3 has 15 amino acids. Trimming took off 4 bases at V and 8 bases at J, with 18 bases between the two ends. Looked up from germline, CDR1 is MGHRA and CDR2 is YSYEKL. CDR3 bases: TGCGCCAGCAGCCTCCAAGGGGGGGGGCAGGATGAGCAGTTCTTC. This gives the protein CASSLQGGGQDEQFF.

The table lists this clonotype with many counts. The rearrangement uses TRBV10-3 and TRBJ1-6; weak D call: TRBD1 (5 bases). The CDR3 loop spans 16 amino acids. Trimming removed 4 bases at V and 0 bases at J, with 10 bases between. Looked up from germline, CDR1 is ENHRY and CDR2 is SYGVKD. CDR3 sequence reads: CAISGQLNSYNSPLHF. The CDR3 DNA reads TGTGCCATCAGTGGACAGCTTAACTCCTATAATTCACCCCTCCACTTT.